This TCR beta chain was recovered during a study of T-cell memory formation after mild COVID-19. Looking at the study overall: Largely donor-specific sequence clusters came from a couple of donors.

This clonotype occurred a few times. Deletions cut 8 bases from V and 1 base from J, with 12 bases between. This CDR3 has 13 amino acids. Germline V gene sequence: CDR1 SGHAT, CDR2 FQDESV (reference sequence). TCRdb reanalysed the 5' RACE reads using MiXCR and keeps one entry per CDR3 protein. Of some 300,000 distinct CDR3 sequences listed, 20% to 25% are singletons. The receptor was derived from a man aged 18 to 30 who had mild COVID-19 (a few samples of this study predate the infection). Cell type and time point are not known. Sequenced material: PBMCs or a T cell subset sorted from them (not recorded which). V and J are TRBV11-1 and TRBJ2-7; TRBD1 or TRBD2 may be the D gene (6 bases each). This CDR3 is CASEQGTSYEQYF. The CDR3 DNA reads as TGTGCCAGCGAGCAGGGGACTTCCTACGAGCAGTACTTC.